This T cell receptor beta chain was found in a study of T cell changes during pregnancy in multiple sclerosis. V lost 2 bases, J lost 0 bases, and 10 bases stayed unmatched. The CDR3 spans 17 residues. CDR1 and CDR2 from the germline V gene are SGHNT and YENEEA. This table comes from immunoSEQ multiplex PCR, and its TCRdb copy is limited to in-frame clones, with some not included. The data hold fewer than 90,000 clones, with roughly 93% observed a single time. The sequences come from peripheral blood, collected in the third trimester of pregnancy. The receptor's source is a female donor in good health, enrolled as a control in a pregnancy study. The chain links TRBV11-3 to TRBJ2-7; 7 bases line up with TRBD2. The CDR3 nucleotides are TGTGCCAGCAGCTTACTCCATCTAGCGGCCCTCTCCTACGAGCAGTACTTC. This gives the protein CASSLLHLAALSYEQYF.